These T cell receptor beta chains were read from a single sample in a study of CD8+CD57+ T cells in acquired aplastic anemia. From the reads, TCRdb called clonotypes with MiXCR, one entry per CDR3 protein. This table holds approximately 200,000 distinct CDR3 sequences, roughly 55% found once. Sequenced input: sorted CD4+, CD8+, or CD8+CD57+ T cells (not recorded which) from PBMCs. The receptors were gathered from a human donor in good health. CDR3s include the opening cysteine and the closing phenylalanine or tryptophan. The D gene is left open where the match is weak. Clone size is shown for a subset of rows, as once, few, many or a class of expanded clone.

d_gene	abundance	v_gene	j_gene	CDR3aa	CDR3nt
NA	NA	TRBV20-1	TRBJ2-7	CSARDRDYHYEQYF	TGCAGTGCTAGGGACAGGGACTACCATTACGAGCAGTACTTC
TRBD2	NA	TRBV5-1	TRBJ2-3	CASSLAGGASTDTQYF	TGCGCCAGCAGCTTGGCGGGAGGGGCTAGCACAGATACGCAGTATTTT
NA	NA	TRBV7-2	TRBJ2-5	CASSLQGGNQPQYF	TGTGCCAGCAGCTTACAGGGAGGCAATCAGCCCCAGTACTTC
NA	NA	TRBV7-9	TRBJ1-6	CASSLGQLNSPLHF	TGTGCCAGCAGCTTGGGGCAGCTGAATTCACCCCTCCACTTT
NA	NA	TRBV7-3	TRBJ2-2	CASSLSPNTGELFF	TGTGCCAGCAGCTTAAGCCCGAACACCGGGGAGCTGTTTTTT
NA	NA	TRBV6-6	TRBJ1-4	CASSYVRGTGEKLFF	TGTGCCAGCAGTTACGTACGGGGGACGGGAGAAAAACTGTTTTTT
NA	NA	TRBV11-2	TRBJ2-7	CASSLVFLNEQYF	TGTGCCAGCAGCTTAGTTTTTTTGAACGAGCAGTACTTC
NA	many	TRBV19	TRBJ2-1	CASSISTTNEQFF	TGTGCCAGTAGTATTTCGACTACCAATGAGCAGTTCTTC
NA	few	TRBV2	TRBJ2-7	CASSFSERTYEQYF	TGTGCCAGCAGTTTCTCCGAGCGTACCTACGAGCAGTACTTC
NA	NA	TRBV14	TRBJ2-1	CASSPSAGSGVEQFF	TGTGCCAGCAGCCCTTCGGCGGGTTCAGGGGTAGAGCAGTTCTTC
TRBD2	NA	TRBV24-1	TRBJ2-3	CATSDPGLAGGALDTQYF	TGTGCCACCAGTGACCCTGGACTAGCGGGAGGGGCGTTAGATACGCAGTATTTT
NA	NA	TRBV6-5	TRBJ2-5	CASSYSSREDQYF	TGTGCCAGCAGTTACTCGAGCAGGGAGGATCAGTACTTC
TRBD1	NA	TRBV2	TRBJ1-4	CASSTRDSGEKLFF	TGTGCCAGCAGTACACGGGACAGCGGTGAAAAACTGTTTTTT
TRBD2	NA	TRBV7-9	TRBJ2-7	CAGSSPLLASNEQYF	TGTGCCGGCAGCTCCCCGTTACTAGCGAGCAACGAGCAGTACTTC
TRBD1	NA	TRBV6-4	TRBJ1-2	CASSQTSTGVYGYTF	TGTGCCAGCAGCCAAACGTCGACAGGGGTCTATGGCTACACCTTC
TRBD2	many	TRBV5-8	TRBJ2-3	CASSSGTSNADTQYF	TGTGCCAGCAGCTCCGGGACTAGCAACGCAGATACGCAGTATTTT
NA	NA	TRBV7-9	TRBJ2-1	CASSLDRATYNEQFF	TGTGCCAGCAGCTTAGACAGGGCAACTTACAATGAGCAGTTCTTC
NA	NA	TRBV15	TRBJ2-3	CATSLVGDTDTQYF	TGTGCCACCAGCTTAGTAGGGGACACAGATACGCAGTATTTT
NA	NA	TRBV24-1	TRBJ2-2	CATSDNVGTGELFF	TGTGCCACCAGTGACAACGTCGGGACCGGGGAGCTGTTTTTT
NA	NA	TRBV29-1	TRBJ1-6	CSVGTSNSPLHF	TGCAGCGTTGGGACAAGTAATTCACCCCTCCACTTT
TRBD1	few	TRBV7-2	TRBJ2-1	CASSQRRDSEQFF	TGTGCCAGCAGCCAGCGCAGGGACAGTGAGCAGTTCTTC
NA	many	TRBV7-9	TRBJ1-2	CASSLSTDPNGYTF	TGTGCCAGCAGCTTGTCGACAGACCCTAATGGCTACACCTTC
TRBD1	NA	TRBV5-1	TRBJ2-7	CASSLELAGGYEQYF	TGCGCCAGCAGCTTAGAGTTAGCAGGGGGCTACGAGCAGTACTTC
TRBD2	NA	TRBV24-1	TRBJ2-3	CATSESGGITDTQYF	TGTGCCACCAGTGAATCGGGGGGGATCACAGATACGCAGTATTTT
TRBD1	NA	TRBV24-1	TRBJ2-1	CATSDSSNRGILYNEQFF	TGTGCCACCAGTGATTCCAGTAACAGGGGGATCTTGTACAATGAGCAGTTCTTC
NA	NA	TRBV7-6	TRBJ1-4	CASSSSGGTSEEKLFF	TGTGCCAGCAGCTCTAGCGGGGGGACGAGCGAAGAAAAACTGTTTTTT
NA	few	TRBV7-9	TRBJ2-3	CASSLTKLDTQYF	TGTGCCAGCAGCCTGACGAAACTCGATACGCAGTATTTT
TRBD2	NA	TRBV6-6	TRBJ2-3	CASSLAGGNTDTQYF	TGTGCCAGCAGTTTAGCGGGGGGAAACACAGATACGCAGTATTTT
TRBD2	few	TRBV20-1	TRBJ2-5	CSAHTGLAEETQYF	TGCAGTGCTCATACGGGACTAGCGGAGGAGACCCAGTACTTC
TRBD2	NA	TRBV7-2	TRBJ2-5	CASSLAYGGGETQYF	TGTGCCAGCAGCTTAGCATACGGGGGGGGAGAGACCCAGTACTTC
NA	few	TRBV20-1	TRBJ2-5	CSAVGGPGRETQYF	TGCAGTGCTGTTGGGGGACCCGGGCGAGAGACCCAGTACTTC
NA	NA	TRBV24-1	TRBJ2-2	CATSDRATGELFF	TGTGCCACCAGTGACCGAGCCACCGGGGAGCTGTTTTTT
NA	NA	TRBV7-2	TRBJ2-1	CASSGHRAYEQFF	TGTGCCAGCAGCGGACACAGGGCTTATGAGCAGTTCTTC
TRBD1	NA	TRBV19	TRBJ2-5	CASRDRGRETQYF	TGTGCCAGTAGGGACAGGGGAAGAGAGACCCAGTACTTC
NA	NA	TRBV20-1	TRBJ2-1	CSAQEGQYNEQFF	TGCAGTGCCCAGGAGGGACAGTACAATGAGCAGTTCTTC
TRBD2	NA	TRBV7-3	TRBJ2-4	CASSSLLLAASGENIQYF	TGTGCCAGCAGCTCCCTCCTACTAGCGGCCTCGGGCGAAAACATTCAGTACTTC
TRBD2	NA	TRBV4-1	TRBJ2-1	CASSQEGGRERNEQFF	TGCGCCAGCAGCCAAGAGGGAGGGCGGGAGCGGAATGAGCAGTTCTTC
TRBD1	NA	TRBV9	TRBJ2-1	CASSVEGQGSYNEQFF	TGTGCCAGCAGCGTGGAGGGACAGGGTTCCTACAATGAGCAGTTCTTC
TRBD2	many	TRBV14	TRBJ2-7	CASSQGMLTSGVYEQYF	TGTGCCAGCAGCCAAGGAATGTTGACTAGCGGAGTCTACGAGCAGTACTTC
NA	many	TRBV4-1	TRBJ2-7	CASSSSDDEQYF	TGCGCCAGCAGCAGCAGTGATGACGAGCAGTACTTC
NA	NA	TRBV20-1	TRBJ1-1	CSASGGHNTEAFF	TGCAGTGCTAGTGGGGGACACAACACTGAAGCTTTCTTT
NA	NA	TRBV2	TRBJ1-3	CASSVLGTGNTIYF	TGTGCCAGCAGCGTCCTCGGCACTGGAAACACCATATATTTT
TRBD1	NA	TRBV20-1	TRBJ1-1	CSARGQGGEAFF	TGCAGTGCTAGGGGACAGGGAGGTGAAGCTTTCTTT